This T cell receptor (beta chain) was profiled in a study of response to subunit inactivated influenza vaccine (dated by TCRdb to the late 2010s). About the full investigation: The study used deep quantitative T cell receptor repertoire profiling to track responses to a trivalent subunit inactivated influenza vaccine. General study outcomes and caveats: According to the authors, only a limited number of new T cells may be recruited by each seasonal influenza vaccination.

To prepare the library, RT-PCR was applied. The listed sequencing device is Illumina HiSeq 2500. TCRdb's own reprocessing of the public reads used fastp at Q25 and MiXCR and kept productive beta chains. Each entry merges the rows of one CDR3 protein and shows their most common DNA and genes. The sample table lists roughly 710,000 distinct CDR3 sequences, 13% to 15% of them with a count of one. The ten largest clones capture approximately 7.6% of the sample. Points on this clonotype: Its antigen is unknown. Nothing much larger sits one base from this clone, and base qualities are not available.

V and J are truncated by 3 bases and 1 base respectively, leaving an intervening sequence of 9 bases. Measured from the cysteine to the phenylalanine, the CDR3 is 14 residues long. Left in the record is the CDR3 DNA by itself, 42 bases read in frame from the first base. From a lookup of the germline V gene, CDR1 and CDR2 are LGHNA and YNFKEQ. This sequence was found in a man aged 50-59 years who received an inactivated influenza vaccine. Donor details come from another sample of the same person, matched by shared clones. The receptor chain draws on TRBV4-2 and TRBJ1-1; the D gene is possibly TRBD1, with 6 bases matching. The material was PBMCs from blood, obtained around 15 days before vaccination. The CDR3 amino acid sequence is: CASSQNRENTEAFF. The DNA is TGTGCCAGCAGCCAGAACAGGGAGAACACTGAAGCTTTCTTT.